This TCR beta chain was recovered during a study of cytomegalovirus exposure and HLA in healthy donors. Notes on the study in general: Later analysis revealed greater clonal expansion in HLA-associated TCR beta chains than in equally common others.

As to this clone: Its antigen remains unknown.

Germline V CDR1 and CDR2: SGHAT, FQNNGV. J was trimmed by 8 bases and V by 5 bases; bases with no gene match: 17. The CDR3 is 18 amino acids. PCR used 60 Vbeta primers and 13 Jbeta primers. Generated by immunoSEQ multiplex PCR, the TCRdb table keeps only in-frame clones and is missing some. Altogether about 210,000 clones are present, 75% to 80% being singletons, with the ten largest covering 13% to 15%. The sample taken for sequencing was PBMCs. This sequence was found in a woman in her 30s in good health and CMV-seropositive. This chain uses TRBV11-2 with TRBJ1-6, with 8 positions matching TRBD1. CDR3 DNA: TGTGCCAGCAGCACTACCTCACCAGGGGGCATGAGGTATTCACCCCTCCACTTT. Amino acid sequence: CASSTTSPGGMRYSPLHF.